This T cell receptor (beta chain) was identified in a study of blood T cell repertoires in COVID-19. Study context: COVID-19 samples from acute and convalescent phases originated in the United States, Italy and Spain. PBMCs, B-cell-depleted T cells, or T cells provided the cDNA or gDNA that made up the material.

Per the original methods: Counts of nucleated cells, estimated from reference gene primer amplification, were obtained. TCRdb's copy holds only in-frame clones and misses some; the assay was immunoSEQ multiplex PCR. The DNA was the basis for D and trimming; V, J and clone size are from that table. The sample includes roughly 150,000 clones, approximately 90% of them seen just once. The CDR3 covers 14 residues. J lost 4 bases, V lost 0 bases, and 0 bases had no gene match. Germline values: CDR1 SGHRS, CDR2 YFSETQ. J is TRBJ1-4 and V is TRBV5-1; 7 nucleotides agree with TRBD1. The sequenced sample consisted of peripheral blood. This clonotype was sampled from a man between 18 and 35 years old with acute or convalescent COVID-19. This chain's CDR3 is CASSLDRGNEKLFF. DNA for the CDR3: TGCGCCAGCAGCTTGGACAGGGGTAATGAAAAACTGTTTTTT.